The entry that follows covers one T cell receptor beta chain sequence. Its cognate antigen is unknown. V was pared by 2 bases and J by 2 bases, with 6 bases between. The CDR3 contains 13 residues. Germline V gives CDR1 KGHSH, CDR2 LQKENI. This entry belongs to a study of T cell responses to AZD1222 COVID-19 vaccine. Study results and limitations: Targets within unmutated variant regions were reportedly found for nearly half of spike-specific TCRs.

Profiled with immunoSEQ multiplex PCR; TCRdb holds only in-frame clones, not every one. The repertoire has tens of thousands of clones, approximately 90% of them found once; the top ten carry 2.2%. The sequenced sample was peripheral blood, obtained on day 0 of AZD1222 vaccination. The origin of this receptor is an adult in good health. The rearrangement links TRBV18 to TRBJ1-2; D call uncertain. The CDR3 loop is CASSPEQNYGYTF. The CDR3 DNA follows: TGTGCCAGCTCACCAGAACAGAACTATGGCTACACCTTC.